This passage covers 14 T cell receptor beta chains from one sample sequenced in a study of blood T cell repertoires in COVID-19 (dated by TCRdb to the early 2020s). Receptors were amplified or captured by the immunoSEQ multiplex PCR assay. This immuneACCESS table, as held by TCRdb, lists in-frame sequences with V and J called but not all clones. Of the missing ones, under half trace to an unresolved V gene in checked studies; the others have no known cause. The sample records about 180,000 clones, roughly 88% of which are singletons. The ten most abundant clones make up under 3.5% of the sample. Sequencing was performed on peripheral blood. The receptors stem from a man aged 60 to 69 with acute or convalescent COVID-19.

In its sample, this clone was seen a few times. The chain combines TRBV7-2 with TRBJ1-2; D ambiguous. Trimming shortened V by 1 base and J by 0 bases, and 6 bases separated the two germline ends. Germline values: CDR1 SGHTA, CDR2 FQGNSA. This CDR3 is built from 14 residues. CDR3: CASSLDKSNYGYTF. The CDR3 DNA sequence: TGTGCCAGCAGCTTAGACAAATCTAACTATGGCTACACCTTC.

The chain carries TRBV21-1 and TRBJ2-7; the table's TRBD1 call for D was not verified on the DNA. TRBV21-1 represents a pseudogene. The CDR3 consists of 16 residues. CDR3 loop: CASSKASTGHPYEQYF. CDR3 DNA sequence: TGTGCCAGCAGCAAAGCTTCCACAGGGCACCCCTACGAGCAGTACTTC.

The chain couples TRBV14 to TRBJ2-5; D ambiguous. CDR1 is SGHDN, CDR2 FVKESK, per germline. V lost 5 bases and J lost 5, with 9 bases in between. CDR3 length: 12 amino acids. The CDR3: CASSYLEETQYF. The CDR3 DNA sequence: TGTGCCAGCAGCTACCTAGAGGAGACCCAGTACTTC.

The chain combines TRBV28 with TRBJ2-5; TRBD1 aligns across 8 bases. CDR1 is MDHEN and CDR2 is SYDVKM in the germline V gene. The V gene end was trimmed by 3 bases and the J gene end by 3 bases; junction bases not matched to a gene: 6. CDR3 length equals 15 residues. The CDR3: CASSLSGQGKETQYF. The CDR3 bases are TGTGCCAGCAGTTTGTCCGGACAGGGAAAAGAGACCCAGTACTTC.

CDR3 in amino acids: CAWYSGNTIYF. DNA of the CDR3: TGTGCCTGGTACTCTGGAAACACCATATATTTT. This chain joins TRBV30 and TRBJ1-3; D is unclear. The V end was cut by 5 bases, the J end by 0 bases, with 2 bases between. The CDR3 contains 11 residues. Germline V gene data show CDR1 as GTSNPN and CDR2 as SVGIG (reference sequence).

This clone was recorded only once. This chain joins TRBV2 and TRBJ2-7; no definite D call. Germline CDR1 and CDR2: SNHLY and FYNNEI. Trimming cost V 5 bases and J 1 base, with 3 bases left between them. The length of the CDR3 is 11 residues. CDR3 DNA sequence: TGTGCCAGCAGTCTTTCCTACGAGCAGTACTTC. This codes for CASSLSYEQYF.

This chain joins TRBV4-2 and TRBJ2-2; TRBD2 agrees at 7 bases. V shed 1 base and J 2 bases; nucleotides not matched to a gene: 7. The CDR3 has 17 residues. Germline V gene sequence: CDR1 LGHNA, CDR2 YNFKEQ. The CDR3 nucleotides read TGTGCCAGCAGCCAAGGAGGACTAGGCCGAAACACCGGGGAGCTGTTTTTT. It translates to CASSQGGLGRNTGELFF.

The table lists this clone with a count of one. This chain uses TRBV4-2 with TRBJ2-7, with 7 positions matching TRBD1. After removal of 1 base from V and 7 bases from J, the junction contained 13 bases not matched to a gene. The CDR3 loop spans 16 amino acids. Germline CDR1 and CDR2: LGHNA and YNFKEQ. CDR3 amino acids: CASSQGGTVGPKEQYF. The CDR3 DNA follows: TGTGCCAGCAGCCAAGGTGGGACAGTTGGGCCTAAGGAGCAGTACTTC.

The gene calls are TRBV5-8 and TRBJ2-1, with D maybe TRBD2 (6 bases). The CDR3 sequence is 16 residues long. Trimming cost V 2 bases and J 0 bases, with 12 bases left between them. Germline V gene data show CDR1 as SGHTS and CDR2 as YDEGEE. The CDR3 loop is CASSLWRGSSYNEQFF. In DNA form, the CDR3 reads TGTGCCAGCAGCTTATGGAGGGGCAGCTCCTACAATGAGCAGTTCTTC.

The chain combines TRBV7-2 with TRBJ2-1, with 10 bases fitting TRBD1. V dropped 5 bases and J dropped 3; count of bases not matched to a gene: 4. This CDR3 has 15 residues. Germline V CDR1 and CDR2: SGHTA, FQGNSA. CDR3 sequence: CASSRTGGGYNEQFF. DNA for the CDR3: TGTGCCAGCAGCCGGACAGGGGGAGGCTACAATGAGCAGTTCTTC.

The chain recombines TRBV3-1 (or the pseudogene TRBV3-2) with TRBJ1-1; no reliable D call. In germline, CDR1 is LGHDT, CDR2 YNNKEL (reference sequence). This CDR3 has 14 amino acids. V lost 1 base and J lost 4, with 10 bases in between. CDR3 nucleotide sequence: TGTGCCAGCAGCCAAGGGGGAGTGGGCACTGAAGCTTTCTTT. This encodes CASSQGGVGTEAFF.

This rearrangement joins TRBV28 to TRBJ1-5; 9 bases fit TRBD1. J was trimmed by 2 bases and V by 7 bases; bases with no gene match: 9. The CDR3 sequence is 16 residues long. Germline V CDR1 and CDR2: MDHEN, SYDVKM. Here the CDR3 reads CASTSGTGLGNQPQHF. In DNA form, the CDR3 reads TGTGCCAGCACGTCCGGGACAGGGCTGGGCAATCAGCCCCAGCATTTT.

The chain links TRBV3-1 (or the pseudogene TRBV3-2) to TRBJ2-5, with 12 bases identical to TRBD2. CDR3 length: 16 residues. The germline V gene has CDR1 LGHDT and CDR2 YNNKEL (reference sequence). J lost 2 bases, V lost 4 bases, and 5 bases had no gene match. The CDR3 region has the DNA TGTGCCAGCAGCCCGGCGGGACTAGCGGGTCAAGAGACCCAGTACTTC. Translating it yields CASSPAGLAGQETQYF.

The CDR3 spells CASSYSGSRGYEQYF. CDR3 DNA: TGTGCCAGCAGTTACTCCGGGAGCAGAGGTTACGAGCAGTACTTC. The chain carries TRBV6-5 and TRBJ2-7; weak D call: TRBD2 (6 bases). This CDR3 comprises 15 residues. CDR1 MNHEY and CDR2 SVGAGI come from the germline V gene. V dropped 0 bases and J dropped 4 bases, with 13 bases sitting between them.